A single T cell receptor beta chain is shown here with its context. CDR1 is MNHEY, CDR2 SMNVEV, per germline (reference sequence). Trimming removed 5 bases from V and 0 bases from J, with 14 bases in between. CDR3 length: 16 amino acids. Authors' analysis steps: How many nucleated cells were present was estimated from reference gene primer amplification. Sequencing used immunoSEQ multiplex PCR; TCRdb keeps in-frame clones, though not all of them. V and J calls and clone size are given by that table; D and trimming were obtained from the DNA. Among approximately 360,000 clones listed, 70% to 90% were seen once. The data originate from a study of blood T cell repertoires in COVID-19. Study-level background: Samples taken during acute and convalescent COVID-19 were collected in the United States, Italy and Spain. PBMCs, B-cell-depleted T cells, or T cells were the source of the cDNA or gDNA that made up the material.

This clonotype originated in a man between 35 and 55 years old with acute or convalescent COVID-19. J is TRBJ2-1 and V is TRBV27; a weak D match, TRBD2 (6 bases). The specimen was peripheral blood. Here the CDR3 reads CASSVGAGSSYNEQFF. Here the CDR3 DNA reads TGTGCCAGCAGTGTAGGGGCGGGGAGCTCCTACAATGAGCAGTTCTTC.